The clone carrying this TCR beta chain was seen many times. The antigen remains unidentified. The DNA ends 3 residues before the CDR3 does, and the rest of the CDR3 is filled in from the germline J gene. CVID meant reduced serum IgG, IgA and/or IgM plus specific antibody deficiency. No CVID subject was ill or on immunomodulatory drugs when sampled. Measured with immunoSEQ multiplex PCR; TCRdb has only the in-frame clones, and not every one. The sample yields over 15,000 clones, without any singletons. Germline trimming cut 4 bases from V and 6 bases from J; bases unmatched to any gene: 10. CDR3 size: 15 residues. The germline V gene has CDR1 DFQATT and CDR2 SNEGSKA (reference sequence). This entry belongs to a study of T cell clonality in common variable immunodeficiency. General observations from the study: In common variable immunodeficiency, TCR beta chains reportedly carried fewer deletions and N-nucleotide insertions.

This TCR was sampled from a human donor with common variable immunodeficiency. This rearrangement joins TRBV20-1 to TRBJ2-2; 8 nucleotides align to TRBD1. What was sequenced was peripheral blood mononuclear cells. CDR3 sequence reads: CSATRGTGIAGELFF. CDR3 bases read: TGCAGTGCTACCCGTGGGACAGGCATAGCCGGGGAG.